These T cell receptor beta chains were read from a single sample in a study of CD4 T cells in relation to SARS-CoV-2 and coronaviruses. These receptors' antigens are unknown. The repertoire was sequenced with immunoSEQ multiplex PCR; TCRdb's copy has only in-frame clones and lacks some. The table records about 17,000 clones, about 80% of them present only once. The sequenced material came from CD4+ T cells from PBMCs, cultured in vitro. The receptors shown here come from a human donor in good health. The CDR3 runs from the conserved cysteine through the conserved F or W. The D gene is left open where the match is weak. Expanded clones get a size class; other rows say once, few or many, or leave the size out.

d_call | j_call | v_call | clone_size | cdr3_nt | cdr3_aa
. | TRBJ2-1 | TRBV6-2/TRBV6-3 | . | TGTGCCAGCACCCCTGGGATGGAGATGTACAATGAGCAGTTCTTC | CASTPGMEMYNEQFF
. | TRBJ2-7 | TRBV7-9 | . | TGTGCCAGCAGCGACCCTCGCTCCTACGAGCAGTACTTC | CASSDPRSYEQYF
. | TRBJ1-2 | TRBV12-3/TRBV12-4 | few | TGTGCCAGCAGTTTAGGTCAGCGACTTATGCTCACCTTC | CASSLGQRLMLTF
TRBD2 | TRBJ2-2 | TRBV12-3/TRBV12-4 | once | TGTGCCAGCACCCGGGGGGGGCGAAGGGAGCTGTTTTTT | CASTRGGRRELFF
. | TRBJ1-3 | TRBV18 | . | TGTGCCAGCTCACCACCTGCTTCCAACACCATATATTTT | CASSPPASNTIYF
. | TRBJ1-6 | TRBV6-1 | . | TGTGCCAGCAGTGATAGTGGGGCAGGTTCACCCCTCCACTTT | CASSDSGAGSPLHF
. | TRBJ2-1 | TRBV7-3 | . | TGTGCCAGCAGCTTAGCCGTCACCTCCTACAATGAGCAGTTCTTC | CASSLAVTSYNEQFF
. | TRBJ2-5 | TRBV28 | . | TGTGCCAGCAGATACAACCCCGCCAAAGAGACCCAGTACTTC | CASRYNPAKETQYF
TRBD2 | TRBJ2-1 | TRBV27 | . | TGTGCCAGCAGTTTGCGGGAGGGCCTAGAGCAGTTCTTC | CASSLREGLEQFF
. | TRBJ1-5 | TRBV2 | few | TGTGCCAGCAGTGCGGACGGCCTCAATCAGCCCCAGCATTTT | CASSADGLNQPQHF
. | TRBJ1-1 | TRBV19 | . | TGTGCCAGTAGTACTTACAGGGAGTTAGACACTGAAGCTTTCTTT | CASSTYRELDTEAFF
TRBD1 | TRBJ2-2 | TRBV6-4 | . | TGTGCCAGCAGTGCGACAGGGGACACCGGGGAGCTGTTTTTT | CASSATGDTGELFF
. | TRBJ1-1 | TRBV28 | once | TGTGCCAGCAGAACCCCAGCGGAGACTGAAGCTTTCTTT | CASRTPAETEAFF
. | TRBJ1-5 | TRBV7-9 | . | TGTGCCAGCAGCTTAGGGACAGGCAATCAGCCCCAGCATTTT | CASSLGTGNQPQHF
. | TRBJ1-1 | TRBV10-3 | . | TGTGCCACTACACAGGGAATATCGACTGAAGCTTTCTTT | CATTQGISTEAFF
. | TRBJ2-3 | TRBV6-5 | . | TGTGCCAGCAGTTACACTCAGGGGTACACAGATACGCAGTATTTT | CASSYTQGYTDTQYF
. | TRBJ1-1 | TRBV19 | . | TGTGCCAGTAGTATCGGGGGGGTCGGGAACACTGAAGCTTTCTTT | CASSIGGVGNTEAFF
. | TRBJ1-2 | TRBV29-1 | . | TGCAGCGTTGAAGAGGGGGAGGGCGGCTATGGCTACACCTTC | CSVEEGEGGYGYTF
. | TRBJ1-6 | TRBV28 | . | TGTGCCAGCAGGACTGGTTCACCCCTCCACTTT | CASRTGSPLHF
TRBD2 | TRBJ2-1 | TRBV7-9 | . | TGTGCCAGCAGCTTAGTGTCGACTAGCGGGAGGGGAAATGAGCAGTTCTTC | CASSLVSTSGRGNEQFF
. | TRBJ2-5 | TRBV23-1 | . | TGCGCCAGCAGTCAATCTTTCAGGGCGTACCAAGAGACCCAGTACTTC | CASSQSFRAYQETQYF
. | TRBJ1-5 | TRBV30 | . | TGTGCCTGGAGTGAACAATCTGCGGCTCAGCCCCAGCATTTT | CAWSEQSAAQPQHF
. | TRBJ1-3 | TRBV6-1 | . | TGTGCCAGCAGTGATAAGGGCAGGGGAAACACCATATATTTT | CASSDKGRGNTIYF
. | TRBJ1-1 | TRBV14 | . | TGTGCCAGCAGCCAAGAAGGATGGGGATGGGAGAACACTGAAGCTTTCTTT | CASSQEGWGWENTEAFF
TRBD2 | TRBJ2-1 | TRBV30 | . | TGTGCCTGGGGCACTAGCGGGAGGGCCCATGAGCAGTTCTTC | CAWGTSGRAHEQFF
. | TRBJ2-3 | TRBV19 | . | TGTGCCAGTAGCCAACTACGGACACTGAGCACAGATACGCAGTATTTT | CASSQLRTLSTDTQYF
. | TRBJ1-5 | TRBV24-1 | . | TGTGCCACCAGTGGGTGGGGCAATCAGCCCCAGCATTTT | CATSGWGNQPQHF
. | TRBJ2-7 | TRBV3-1/TRBV3-2 | few | TGTGCCAGCAGCCAACAGGGTACATCGCACGAGCAGTACTTC | CASSQQGTSHEQYF
TRBD1 | TRBJ1-3 | TRBV25-1 | . | TGTGCCAGCCCCTACAGGGGGGGGGACACCATATATTTT | CASPYRGGDTIYF
. | TRBJ2-1 | TRBV18 | . | TGTGCCAGCTCACCAAGTATCCCGGTAGGAGGACAGAGGTACAATGAGCAGTTCTTC | CASSPSIPVGGQRYNEQFF
TRBD2 | TRBJ2-3 | TRBV18 | . | TGTGCCAGCTCACCAGCCTCAGCGGGAGCTTGGACAGATACGCAGTATTTT | CASSPASAGAWTDTQYF
TRBD2 | TRBJ2-1 | TRBV19 | . | TGTGCCAGTAGTATAGACGCGGGGGACTACAATGAGCAGTTCTTC | CASSIDAGDYNEQFF
TRBD1 | TRBJ1-5 | TRBV19 | . | TGTGCCAGTAGTAGAGTCGGGAACAGGGGTCAGCCCCAGCATTTT | CASSRVGNRGQPQHF
. | TRBJ2-2 | TRBV7-3 | few | TGTGCCAGCAGTTACAGGGTTACCGGGGAGCTGTTTTTT | CASSYRVTGELFF
TRBD2 | TRBJ2-7 | TRBV5-1 | few | TGCGCCAGCAGCCCCGGACTAGCGGGAGGTTACGAGCAGTACTTC | CASSPGLAGGYEQYF
TRBD2 | TRBJ2-4 | TRBV5-1 | . | TGCGCCAGCAGCGTGGGGGGGGATAAAAACATTCAGTACTTC | CASSVGGDKNIQYF
. | TRBJ1-5 | TRBV18 | . | TGTGCCAGCTCACTACAGGGTAGGAATCAGCCCCAGCATTTT | CASSLQGRNQPQHF
. | TRBJ2-1 | TRBV28 | . | TGTGCCAGCAGTTTTATGTGGCAGGGGAGAGACAATGAGCAGTTCTTC | CASSFMWQGRDNEQFF
. | TRBJ2-7 | TRBV7-9 | few | TGTGCCAGCAGCTTATTACAGGCCTACGAGCAGTACTTC | CASSLLQAYEQYF
TRBD1 | TRBJ2-1 | TRBV27 | . | TGTGCCAGCAGGCTACGGACAGGGGCGACCATTAGCTCCTACAATGAGCAGTTCTTC | CASRLRTGATISSYNEQFF
. | TRBJ1-3 | TRBV7-3 | . | TGTGCCAGCAGTTCAACAGGGACGGCTGGAAACACCATATATTTT | CASSSTGTAGNTIYF
. | TRBJ2-2 | TRBV5-1 | . | TGCGCCAGCAGCAACCCGCAGGACGGGGAGCTGTTTTTT | CASSNPQDGELFF
TRBD2 | TRBJ2-7 | TRBV4-2 | once | TGTGCCAGCAGCCAAGTTGGCCTTCCGGGACTAGCGGGAAACGAGCAGTACTTC | CASSQVGLPGLAGNEQYF
TRBD1 | TRBJ1-2 | TRBV5-6 | . | TGTGCCAGCAGCTCGGACAGGGGCTACACCTTC | CASSSDRGYTF
. | TRBJ2-2 | TRBV7-2 | . | TGTGCCAGCAAAGAGGGAGAGGTCACCGGGGAGCTGTTTTTT | CASKEGEVTGELFF
. | TRBJ1-2 | TRBV27 | . | TGTGCCAGCAGTTTAGGACGGAACTATGGCTACACCTTC | CASSLGRNYGYTF
. | TRBJ1-2 | TRBV7-9 | . | TGTGCCAGCAGCTTGCAAGGGGGGAGCTATGGCTACACCTTC | CASSLQGGSYGYTF
. | TRBJ1-1 | TRBV11-3 | . | TGTGCCAGCAGCTTGGGAACCGACAGGGAAGCTTTCTTT | CASSLGTDREAFF
. | TRBJ1-6 | TRBV3-1/TRBV3-2 | few | TGTGCCAGCAGCCTATCCCGTAATTCACCCCTCCACTTT | CASSLSRNSPLHF
TRBD1 | TRBJ1-5 | TRBV7-9 | . | TGTGCCAGCAGCTTAGGTCAGGGGGGTTTGTCCCAGCATTTT | CASSLGQGGLSQHF
TRBD2 | TRBJ2-5 | TRBV4-1 | . | TGCGCCAGCAGCCCCGGGGGGGCGGCGCAAGAGACCCAGTACTTC | CASSPGGAAQETQYF
. | TRBJ1-4 | TRBV15 | . | TGTGCCACCAGCGGAAGAGACCGGGTCGCGGTCGAAAAACTGTTTTTT | CATSGRDRVAVEKLFF
. | TRBJ2-3 | TRBV27 | . | TGTGCCAGTAAACAGCAGATCACAGATACGCAGTATTTT | CASKQQITDTQYF